This paragraph covers one T cell receptor beta chain sequence. The target antigen is unknown. The V end lost 4 bases, the J end lost 9 bases, and 15 bases lay between the germline ends. The germline gives CDR1 SGHDT, CDR2 YYEEEE. The CDR3 is 13 amino acids. The sample is drawn from a study of cytomegalovirus exposure and HLA in healthy donors. Overall study findings and caveats: Equally common other TCR beta chains were less clonally expanded than HLA-associated ones, a later analysis found. The listing of 150 to 200 TCR beta chains classed them as cytomegalovirus-associated. Presence/absence comparisons presumed near-even sequencing depth among donors.

Use of 60 Vbeta and 13 Jbeta primers characterized the PCR. The data were produced by immunoSEQ multiplex PCR, yet TCRdb's version contains in-frame clones alone and is incomplete. The sample lists approximately 190,000 clones, about 85% occurring once. This receptor was taken from a man in his fifties in good health and CMV-seronegative. This chain links TRBV5-6 with TRBJ2-3, with D possibly matching TRBD2 (6 bases). Material: PBMCs. The CDR3 spells CASSHTGTSTQYF. CDR3 DNA sequence: TGTGCCAGCAGCCATACCGGGACTTCAACGCAGTATTTT.